This T cell receptor (beta chain) was identified in a study of control samples from healthy donors and cancer patients. Germline CDR1 and CDR2: SGHTA and FQGNSA. The V end was cut by 4 bases, the J end by 1 base, with 16 bases between. The CDR3 is 16 amino acids. TCRdb's copy holds only in-frame clones and misses some; the assay was immunoSEQ multiplex PCR. The table includes about 140,000 clones, about nine tenths detected once. The sample comprised blood. The rearrangement uses TRBV7-2 and TRBJ1-2, with D possibly being TRBD1 (5 bases). The TCR was taken from a man in his thirties or forties in good health. DNA of the CDR3: TGTGCCAGCAGCTCGCCGACAAGACAGTTTAACTATGGCTACACCTTC. Translating gives CASSSPTRQFNYGYTF.